This TCR beta chain was sequenced in a study of cytomegalovirus exposure and HLA in healthy donors. The germline V gene encodes CDR1 ENHRY and CDR2 SYGVKD. The V gene end was trimmed by 10 bases and the J gene end by 6 bases; junction bases not matched to a gene: 5. CDR3 size: 12 residues. The PCR used 60 Vbeta and 13 Jbeta primers. Repertoires were generated with immunoSEQ multiplex PCR, while TCRdb's copy carries only in-frame clones and drops some. The sample carries some 100,000 clones, roughly four fifths recorded once. What was sequenced was PBMCs. The chain links TRBV10-3 to TRBJ2-2, with 7 bases aligning to TRBD1. This clonotype was obtained from a male donor in good health and CMV-seropositive. The CDR3 nucleotides read TGTGCCACCCGGGACAGCTCCGGGGAGCTGTTTTTT. This gives the protein CATRDSSGELFF.